This is a list of T cell receptor beta chains from one sample in a study of blood T cell repertoires in COVID-19. Assay: immunoSEQ multiplex PCR; the TCRdb copy retains only in-frame clones and omits some. The sample contains about 170,000 clones, 83% of which appear only once. The sample was PBMCs or T cells enriched from blood (not recorded which). The receptors here all came from a woman aged 50 to 60 in a cohort exposed to, infected with or recovered from COVID-19 (not recorded which). Each CDR3 is given with its conserved first and last residue. A D gene is named only where the DNA matches it firmly. Some rows have no size entry. The others give once, few or many, or a class for an expanded clone.

V gene	clone size	J gene	D gene	CDR3 protein	CDR3 DNA
TRBV7-8	NA	TRBJ2-2	NA	CASSQTSITGELFF	TGTGCCAGCAGCCAGACATCGATCACCGGGGAGCTGTTTTTT
TRBV4-1	NA	TRBJ2-7	TRBD1	CASSQSRSGQSSYEQYF	TGCGCCAGCAGCCAGAGCCGATCGGGACAGAGCTCCTACGAGCAGTACTTC
TRBV11-3	many	TRBJ2-5	TRBD1	CASSTGQGETQYF	TGTGCCAGCAGCACAGGACAGGGCGAGACCCAGTACTTC
TRBV6-5	NA	TRBJ1-1	NA	CASMQLNTEAFF	TGTGCCAGCATGCAACTTAACACTGAAGCTTTCTTT
TRBV21-1	NA	TRBJ1-4	NA	CASSRKTVEKLFF	TGTGCCAGCAGCAGAAAGACAGTTGAAAAACTGTTTTTT
TRBV21-1	once	TRBJ2-2	NA	CASSKRGTGNTGELFF	TGTGCCAGCAGCAAACGCGGGACAGGGAACACCGGGGAGCTGTTTTTT
TRBV6-5	NA	TRBJ2-7	TRBD1	CASSYSWDRRSYEQYF	TGTGCCAGCAGTTACTCCTGGGACAGGCGTTCCTACGAGCAGTACTTC
TRBV20-1	NA	TRBJ1-5	TRBD1	CSASLQGGFGNQPQHF	TGCAGTGCTAGTTTACAGGGGGGATTCGGCAATCAGCCCCAGCATTTT
TRBV6-5	NA	TRBJ2-3	TRBD2	CASSSSGSFGDTQYF	TGTGCCAGCAGCTCTAGCGGGAGCTTTGGGGATACGCAGTATTTT
TRBV18	large	TRBJ1-1	TRBD1	CASSSGQGARGTTEAFF	TGTGCCAGCTCAAGCGGACAGGGGGCGCGGGGTACCACTGAAGCTTTCTTT
TRBV7-9	NA	TRBJ1-4	TRBD1	CASSKGQGEGEKLFF	TGTGCCAGCAGCAAAGGACAGGGGGAGGGTGAAAAACTGTTTTTT
TRBV28	NA	TRBJ2-7	NA	CASSPYDEQYF	TGTGCCAGCAGTCCCTATGACGAGCAGTACTTC
TRBV5-1	NA	TRBJ2-2	TRBD1	CASSLTGGVRAGELFF	TGCGCCAGCAGCTTAACAGGGGGCGTTCGGGCCGGGGAGCTGTTTTTT
TRBV3-1/TRBV3-2	NA	TRBJ2-5	NA	CASTDTGGTLKTQYF	TGTGCCAGCACCGACACGGGGGGCACTTTAAAGACCCAGTACTTC
TRBV19	NA	TRBJ1-4	NA	CASNTRAGATNEKLFF	TGTGCCAGTAATACCAGGGCCGGCGCAACTAATGAAAAACTGTTTTTT
TRBV24-1	NA	TRBJ2-1	NA	CATSARTAGDNEQFF	TGTGCCACCAGTGCCCGAACGGCAGGCGACAATGAGCAGTTCTTC
TRBV3-1/TRBV3-2	NA	TRBJ2-3	NA	CASSWTAKADTQYF	TGTGCCAGCAGTTGGACAGCAAAAGCAGATACGCAGTATTTT
TRBV19	NA	TRBJ2-7	NA	CASISADEQYF	TGTGCCAGTATAAGTGCGGACGAGCAGTACTTC
TRBV9	NA	TRBJ1-5	NA	CASSVDSNSNQPQHF	TGTGCCAGCAGCGTAGATAGCAATAGCAATCAGCCCCAGCATTTT
TRBV7-3	NA	TRBJ2-7	TRBD1	CASSLTGTGFYEQYF	TGTGCCAGCAGCTTAACCGGGACAGGGTTCTACGAGCAGTACTTC
TRBV6-6	NA	TRBJ2-3	TRBD2	CASRLSGTSTDTQYF	TGTGCCAGCCGACTAAGCGGGACTAGCACAGATACGCAGTATTTT
TRBV6-2/TRBV6-3	NA	TRBJ2-1	NA	CASSRETDYNEQFF	TGTGCCAGCAGTAGAGAGACAGACTACAATGAGCAGTTCTTC
TRBV12-3/TRBV12-4	NA	TRBJ2-7	NA	CASSLARDVVYF	TGTGCCAGCAGTTTAGCCCGGGATGTCGTGTACTTC
TRBV3-1/TRBV3-2	medium-sized	TRBJ2-2	TRBD2	CASSPYLGTSGGAGELFF	TGTGCCAGCAGCCCCTACCTTGGGACTAGCGGGGGGGCCGGGGAGCTGTTTTTT
TRBV10-1	few	TRBJ2-1	NA	CASSEPGSRVGSYNEQFF	TGCGCCAGCAGTGAACCGGGATCCCGCGTAGGCTCCTACAATGAGCAGTTCTTC
TRBV7-9	NA	TRBJ2-7	TRBD2	CASSPGLAGYEQYF	TGTGCCAGCAGCCCCGGACTAGCGGGATACGAGCAGTACTTC
TRBV4-3	NA	TRBJ1-4	NA	CASSQDRQGSREKLFF	TGCGCCAGCAGCCAAGATAGGCAGGGGTCTCGGGAAAAACTGTTTTTT
TRBV7-8	NA	TRBJ1-2	NA	CASSLVGGLFNYGYTF	TGTGCCAGCAGCTTAGTAGGCGGACTTTTTAACTATGGCTACACCTTC
TRBV28	NA	TRBJ1-2	NA	CASSPTRTASPGYTF	TGTGCCAGCAGCCCCACTCGGACAGCGAGTCCAGGCTACACCTTC
TRBV7-3	NA	TRBJ2-2	NA	CASSLSGGTSTGELFF	TGTGCCAGCAGCTTAAGTGGGGGGACGAGCACCGGGGAGCTGTTTTTT
TRBV15	NA	TRBJ2-7	NA	CATSRTPSSYEQYF	TGTGCCACCAGCAGAACCCCGAGCTCCTACGAGCAGTACTTC
TRBV6-6	NA	TRBJ1-1	NA	CASSYLRAEAFF	TGTGCCAGCAGTTACCTACGGGCTGAAGCTTTCTTT
TRBV7-9	NA	TRBJ2-1	NA	CASSLAPGSYNEQFF	TGTGCCAGCAGCTTAGCTCCCGGGTCCTACAATGAGCAGTTCTTC
TRBV30	NA	TRBJ1-1	TRBD1	CAWSEDRGSSEAFF	TGTGCCTGGAGTGAAGACAGGGGGTCGTCTGAAGCTTTCTTT
TRBV4-2	NA	TRBJ2-5	NA	CASSSRGGGYQETQYF	TGTGCCAGCAGCTCCCGTGGGGGCGGCTACCAAGAGACCCAGTACTTC
TRBV6-2/TRBV6-3	NA	TRBJ1-3	NA	CASSYSPGSSGNTIYF	TGTGCCAGCAGTTACTCCCCGGGAAGCTCTGGAAACACCATATATTTT
TRBV5-6	NA	TRBJ2-7	TRBD1	CASSLGGTGYEQYF	TGTGCCAGCAGCTTAGGCGGGACAGGGTACGAGCAGTACTTC
TRBV28	NA	TRBJ1-1	NA	CASIPARGYTEAFF	TGTGCCAGCATTCCGGCCAGGGGATACACTGAAGCTTTCTTT
TRBV2	NA	TRBJ2-7	TRBD1	CASSNDRGEQYF	TGTGCCAGCAGCAATGACAGGGGCGAGCAGTACTTC
TRBV3-1/TRBV3-2	NA	TRBJ2-3	TRBD1	CASSQGAGGGYDTQYF	TGTGCCAGCAGCCAAGGGGCAGGGGGCGGCTATGATACGCAGTATTTT
TRBV4-3	NA	TRBJ2-7	NA	CASSQDVQGLQGEQYF	TGCGCCAGCAGCCAAGATGTTCAGGGCCTCCAAGGCGAGCAGTACTTC
TRBV29-1	few	TRBJ1-4	TRBD1	CSVSQGAEEKLFF	TGCAGCGTTTCACAGGGGGCCGAAGAAAAACTGTTTTTT
TRBV11-2	NA	TRBJ2-7	NA	CASSLESPLGLGALEQYF	TGTGCCAGCAGCTTAGAAAGTCCATTGGGACTTGGGGCCCTCGAGCAGTACTTC
TRBV7-2	NA	TRBJ1-6	NA	CASSFSNSPLHF	TGTGCCAGCAGCTTTAGTAATTCACCCCTCCACTTT
TRBV19	NA	TRBJ1-1	TRBD1	CASSRKGAGGTEAFF	TGTGCCAGTAGTCGAAAGGGGGCCGGGGGCACTGAAGCTTTCTTT
TRBV5-1	NA	TRBJ2-2	TRBD1	CASSWSGTGGTGELFF	TGCGCCAGCAGCTGGTCCGGGACAGGGGGGACCGGGGAGCTGTTTTTT
TRBV4-2	NA	TRBJ2-1	TRBD2	CASSQDLAGGQSYNEQFF	TGTGCCAGCAGCCAAGATTTAGCGGGGGGGCAATCATACAATGAGCAGTTCTTC
TRBV24-1	NA	TRBJ2-1	TRBD2	CATGGLADSYNEQFF	TGTGCCACCGGTGGACTAGCCGACTCCTACAATGAGCAGTTCTTC
TRBV21-1	NA	TRBJ2-1	NA	CASSKAGTSGSNLNEQFF	TGTGCCAGCAGCAAAGCAGGGACTAGCGGGAGTAACCTGAATGAGCAGTTCTTC
TRBV7-9	once	TRBJ1-1	NA	CASSPRVTEAFF	TGTGCCAGCAGCCCCAGGGTAACTGAAGCTTTCTTT